This TCR beta chain was sequenced for a study of OX40 agonist ivuxolimab in advanced cancers. At the level of the whole study: Ivuxolimab was a fully human IgG2 agonistic monoclonal antibody targeting the costimulatory receptor OX40 (CD134). Intravenous ivuxolimab was administered to patients every 2 weeks at six dose levels: 0.01, 0.1, 0.3, 1.5, 3 and 10 mg/kg. Among the roughly 50 dose-escalation patients, some 19 had hepatocellular carcinoma, roughly 15 melanoma, 9 renal cell carcinoma and 9 head and neck cancer. A male proportion of roughly 80% and a mean age of roughly 58 years, ranging from roughly 20 to 80, were recorded for the dose-escalation cohort. Patients were allowed to have had prior anti-PD-1, anti-PD-L1 or anti-CTLA-4 therapy, and 30% to 40% of the dose-escalation patients had been treated with checkpoint inhibitors. Partial responses occurred in three dose-escalation patients: two with cutaneous melanoma and one with hepatocellular carcinoma. Peripheral TCRbeta sequencing was intended to test whether TCR sequence diversity was altered and clonal T-cell expansion was caused by ivuxolimab. The monotherapy dose-escalation portion (N ≈ 55 patients) of the phase I ivuxolimab trial is reported in the paper. Results and caveats for the whole study, not just this receptor: On average, CD8+ T cells showed more expanded clones than CD4+ T cells after ivuxolimab. Which antigens the clonally expanded peripheral T cells were specific for was not determined. Low levels of normalized T-cell clonal expansion were also seen in some patients who did not respond. In the 0.1-3.0 mg/kg groups, partial responders were among the patients with the lowest normalized peripheral clonal expansion, particularly in CD8+ T cells. At doses of 0.1 to 3.0 mg/kg, clonal expansion of both CD4+ and CD8+ blood T cells was observed from baseline to week 6.

Patients with a history of autoimmune disease or receiving systemic immunosuppression were excluded from the trial. Peripheral blood for TCR sequencing was collected from all dose cohorts at baseline, on cycle 4 day 1, and on cycle 7 day 1. Samples were obtained from an open-label, multicenter, first-in-human phase I dose-escalation trial of ivuxolimab. Adults with locally advanced or metastatic melanoma, renal cell carcinoma, hepatocellular carcinoma or head and neck squamous cell carcinoma were enrolled in the trial. Before TCR sequencing, CD4+ T cells and CD8+ T cells from peripheral blood were sorted into separate populations. This clone is a singleton in its sample. No antigen is known for it. Base qualities are missing; no much larger clone stands one base away. Genomic DNA was extracted from sorted cells for sequencing of the TCRbeta CDR3 region. The immunoSEQ Assay was used for sequencing of TCRbeta CDR3 regions. This is the immuneACCESS table as TCRdb keeps it, with only in-frame sequences that have V and J called. A part of the clones is gone; compared with another copy, unresolved V genes explain less than half, and the rest is unexplained. Across this sample there are fewer than 65,000 clones, with about 86% seen only once. In total, the top ten clones hold over 0.45% of the sample.

V is clipped by 5 bases and J by 2 bases, and the sequence between their germline boundaries is 13 bases long. The CDR3 runs 14 amino acids, cysteine and phenylalanine included. Of all the DNA, just the CDR3 is kept, 42 bases in frame from base 1. CDR1 and CDR2 were assigned from the germline V gene (reference sequence) as PRHDT and FYEKMQ. The clonotype was recovered from an adult with an advanced solid tumor such as melanoma, head and neck, liver or kidney cancer. The chain is assembled from TRBV13 and TRBJ2-7; a tentative D call is TRBD2 (5 bases match). The specimen was CD4+ or CD8+ T cells sorted from blood, collected in a trial of the OX40 agonist ivuxolimab. The bases are TGTGCCAGCAGCCCTAGAGGGATCCCCTACGAGCAGTACTTC. Translation gives CASSPRGIPYEQYF.